This paragraph covers one T cell receptor beta chain sequence. As yet, its antigen is unknown. The entry originates in a study of T cells in Graves' hyperthyroidism and ophthalmopathy. The wider study: Peripheral blood was secured at the point of initial diagnosis, before any treatment. Study conclusions and caveats: The blood repertoire included most of the expanded thyroid clonotypes above 0.001.

Ophthalmopathy patients showed a Clinical Activity Score of at least 3, NOSPECS grade of at least 4 and duration under 3 months. Thyroid ultrasound, orbital computed tomography, clinical symptoms, and serum thyroxine and TRAb underpinned diagnoses. Amplification of TCR beta CDR3 regions used RNA as the template. Carried out on the TCR CDR3, a first-round RT-PCR used the HTBI primer set. TCRdb ran MiXCR on the multiplex PCR reads and lists one entry per CDR3 protein. The table has some 580,000 distinct CDR3 sequences, around 16% seen once. CDR3 length: 15 amino acids. CDR1 MGHDK and CDR2 SYGVNS come from the germline V gene. Trimming took 5 bases from V and 3 from J, leaving 17 bases between them.

This TCR derives from a woman aged 40-49 years with Graves' ophthalmopathy. The chain has TRBV25-1 and TRBJ2-7; D unclear. The specimen sequenced was blood. Here the CDR3 DNA reads TGTGCCAGCAGTCGGCCTGGGGTGCGAGGCTACGAGCAGTACTTC. Translation gives CASSRPGVRGYEQYF.